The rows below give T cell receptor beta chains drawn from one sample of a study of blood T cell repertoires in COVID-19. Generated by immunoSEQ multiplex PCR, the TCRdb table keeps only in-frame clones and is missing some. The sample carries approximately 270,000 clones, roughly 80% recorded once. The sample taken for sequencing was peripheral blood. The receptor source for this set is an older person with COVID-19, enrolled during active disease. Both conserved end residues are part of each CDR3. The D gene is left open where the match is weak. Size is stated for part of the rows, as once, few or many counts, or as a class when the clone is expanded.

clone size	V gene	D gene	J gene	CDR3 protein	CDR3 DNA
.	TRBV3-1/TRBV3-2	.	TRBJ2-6	CASSQSYSPVLTF	TGTGCCAGCAGCCAATCGTACTCCCCGGTCCTGACTTTC
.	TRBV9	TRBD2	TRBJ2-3	CASSVRDYPSDTQYF	TGTGCCAGCAGCGTCCGGGACTACCCATCAGATACGCAGTATTTT
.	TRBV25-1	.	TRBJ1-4	CASSVGPPRQGSEKLFF	TGTGCCAGCAGTGTTGGTCCACCTAGGCAGGGTAGTGAAAAACTGTTTTTT
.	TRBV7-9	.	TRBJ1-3	CASSLGGTPSGNTIYF	TGTGCCAGCAGCTTAGGAGGGACTCCTTCTGGAAACACCATATATTTT
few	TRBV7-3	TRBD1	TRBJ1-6	CASSLTGTGYNSPLHF	TGTGCCAGCAGCTTAACCGGGACAGGCTATAATTCACCCCTCCACTTT
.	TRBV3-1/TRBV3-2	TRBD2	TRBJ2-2	CASSIGLGAGGELFF	TGTGCCAGCAGCATAGGACTAGGTGCCGGGGGGGAGCTGTTTTTT
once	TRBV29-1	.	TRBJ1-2	CSALRAENYGYTF	TGCAGCGCCTTAAGAGCGGAGAACTATGGCTACACCTTC
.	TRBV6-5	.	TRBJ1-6	CASRRAGGGVSPLHF	TGTGCCAGCAGACGAGCTGGCGGCGGGGTTTCACCCCTCCACTTT
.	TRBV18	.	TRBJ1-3	CASSRTRGGDSGNTIYF	TGTGCCAGCTCACGAACCCGTGGAGGGGACTCTGGAAACACCATATATTTT
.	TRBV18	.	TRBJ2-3	CASSPTWTATDTQYF	TGTGCCAGCTCACCGACTTGGACAGCCACAGATACGCAGTATTTT
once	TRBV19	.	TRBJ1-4	CASSVQVSTNEKLFF	TGTGCCAGCTCTGTACAGGTCTCAACTAATGAAAAACTGTTTTTT
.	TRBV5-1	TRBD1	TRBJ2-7	CASSLRRGGPYEQYF	TGCGCCAGCAGCTTGAGGAGAGGGGGCCCCTACGAGCAGTACTTC
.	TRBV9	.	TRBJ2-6	CASSVIVGPGANVLTF	TGTGCCAGCAGCGTTATTGTGGGGCCTGGGGCCAACGTCCTGACTTTC
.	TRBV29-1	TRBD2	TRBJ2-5	CSVEVGSGGETQYF	TGCAGCGTTGAAGTAGGGTCGGGGGGAGAGACCCAGTACTTC
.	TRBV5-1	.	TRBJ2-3	CASGRTSTDTQYF	TGCGCCAGCGGGAGGACAAGCACAGATACGCAGTATTTT
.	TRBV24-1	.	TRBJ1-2	CATSDWSGFDGYTF	TGTGCCACCAGTGATTGGTCGGGATTCGATGGCTACACCTTC
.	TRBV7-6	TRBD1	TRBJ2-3	CASSLIGQGVTDTQYF	TGTGCCAGCAGCTTAATAGGACAGGGGGTCACAGATACGCAGTATTTT
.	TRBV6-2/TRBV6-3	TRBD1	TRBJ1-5	CASSLTGGNSNQPQHF	TGTGCCAGCAGTTTGACAGGGGGGAATAGCAATCAGCCCCAGCATTTT
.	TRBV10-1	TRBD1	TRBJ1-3	CASTFTGVGNTIYF	TGCGCCAGCACGTTTACAGGGGTAGGAAACACCATATATTTT
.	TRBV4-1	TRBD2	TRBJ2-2	CASSQSGTRGITGELFF	TGCGCCAGCAGCCAATCCGGGACTAGGGGCATCACCGGGGAGCTGTTTTTT
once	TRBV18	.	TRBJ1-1	CASSPGINTEAFF	TGTGCCAGCTCACCGGGCATTAACACTGAAGCTTTCTTT
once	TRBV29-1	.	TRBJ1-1	CSVGEQGTEAFF	TGCAGCGTGGGAGAGCAAGGGACTGAAGCTTTCTTT
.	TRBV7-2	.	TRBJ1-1	CASSLGVAGSDTEAFF	TGTGCCAGCAGCTTAGGGGTAGCAGGGTCAGACACTGAAGCTTTCTTT
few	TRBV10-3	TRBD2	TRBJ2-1	CATRWLAGDPEQFF	TGTGCCACTCGGTGGCTAGCGGGAGACCCTGAGCAGTTCTTC
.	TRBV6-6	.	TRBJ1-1	CASSPGDGRDTEAFF	TGTGCCAGCAGTCCGGGGGACGGTCGGGACACTGAAGCTTTCTTT
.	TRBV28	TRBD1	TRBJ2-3	CASRPSRPGQGTDTQYF	TGTGCCAGCAGGCCCAGTAGACCGGGACAGGGCACAGATACGCAGTATTTT
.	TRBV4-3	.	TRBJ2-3	CASSQVGARTDTQYF	TGCGCCAGCAGCCAAGTTGGGGCCCGCACAGATACGCAGTATTTT
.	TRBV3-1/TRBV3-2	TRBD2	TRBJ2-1	CASSPAGRGGNEQFF	TGTGCCAGCAGCCCCGCCGGGCGGGGGGGGAATGAGCAGTTCTTC
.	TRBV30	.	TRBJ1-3	CAWTPGRISGNTIYF	TGTGCCTGGACGCCAGGTCGGATCTCTGGAAACACCATATATTTT
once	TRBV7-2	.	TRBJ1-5	CASSLDRTALSQPQHF	TGTGCCAGCAGCTTAGATAGGACAGCCCTAAGCCAGCCCCAGCATTTT
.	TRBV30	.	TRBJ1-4	CAWREGGVGKLFF	TGTGCCTGGAGGGAAGGGGGAGTCGGAAAACTGTTTTTT
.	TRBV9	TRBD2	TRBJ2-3	CASSVGRGGPDTQYF	TGTGCCAGCAGCGTGGGGCGGGGGGGCCCAGATACGCAGTATTTT
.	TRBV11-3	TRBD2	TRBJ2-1	CASSLRGGGEQFF	TGTGCCAGCAGCTTACGGGGGGGAGGTGAGCAGTTCTTC
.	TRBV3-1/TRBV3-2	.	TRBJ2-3	CASSQGSGNRDTQYF	TGTGCCAGCAGCCAAGGTAGCGGTAATCGAGATACGCAGTATTTT
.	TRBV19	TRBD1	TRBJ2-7	CASSRRQGAYEQYF	TGTGCCAGTAGTCGTCGACAGGGCGCCTACGAGCAGTACTTC
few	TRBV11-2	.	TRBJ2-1	CASSLSAGGYNEQFF	TGTGCCAGCAGCTTATCGGCAGGGGGGTACAATGAGCAGTTCTTC
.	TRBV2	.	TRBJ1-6	CARNREGSPLHF	TGTGCCAGGAACAGGGAAGGTTCACCCCTCCACTTT